This TCR beta chain was observed in a study of OX40 agonist ivuxolimab in advanced cancers. TCRdb's copy holds only in-frame clones and misses some; the assay was immunoSEQ multiplex PCR. Counted here are some 68,000 clones, 80% to 90% occurring once; the ten biggest clones make up 4%. The sampling schedule covered blood at baseline, cycle 4 day 1, and cycle 7 day 1. Trimming stripped 2 bases from V and 4 bases from J, with 12 bases between. Germline V gene sequence: CDR1 SGHRS, CDR2 YFSETQ. The CDR3 is made up of 14 amino acids. This sequence was found in an adult with an advanced solid tumor such as melanoma, head and neck, liver or kidney cancer. The J gene is TRBJ1-2, the V gene TRBV5-1, with no clear D. The sequencing here drew on CD4+ or CD8+ T cells sorted from blood, taken in a trial of the OX40 agonist ivuxolimab. The CDR3 DNA sequence: TGCGCCAGCAGCTTCGCAGGCGAGGCCTATGGCTACACCTTC. It yields the protein CASSFAGEAYGYTF.